This record covers a single T cell receptor beta chain. Its antigen is not known. The sample belongs to a study of cytomegalovirus exposure and HLA in healthy donors. The CDR3 extends over 12 amino acids. The germline V gene encodes CDR1 SQVTM and CDR2 ANQGSEA. The V gene lost 4 bases and the J gene lost 5 bases, with 12 bases spanning the gap. The CMV serostatus of this donor went unrecorded. Study-level points and caveats: A later analysis linked about 17,000 TCR beta sequences to HLA alleles at 0.05 false discovery rate.

Primers: 60 Vbeta forward and 13 Jbeta reverse. The repertoire was sequenced with immunoSEQ multiplex PCR; TCRdb's copy has only in-frame clones and lacks some. The sample has about 40,000 clones; roughly 47% are singletons. The genes are TRBV29-1 and TRBJ2-7; D not certain. This TCR came from a human donor in good health. Sequenced input: PBMCs. The CDR3 DNA sequence: TGCAGCGTTGTTTTTAGCCAGCACGAGCAGTACTTC. It specifies CSVVFSQHEQYF.